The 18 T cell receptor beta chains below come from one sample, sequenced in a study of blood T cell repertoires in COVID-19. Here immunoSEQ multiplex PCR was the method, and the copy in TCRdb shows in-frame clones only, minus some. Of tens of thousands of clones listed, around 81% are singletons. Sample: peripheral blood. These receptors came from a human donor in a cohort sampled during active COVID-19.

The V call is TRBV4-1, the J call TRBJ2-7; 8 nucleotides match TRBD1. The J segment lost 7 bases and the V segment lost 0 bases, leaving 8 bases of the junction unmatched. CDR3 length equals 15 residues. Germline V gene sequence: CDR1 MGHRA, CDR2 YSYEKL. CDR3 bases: TGCGCCAGCAGCCAAGATAGACAGGGGACGGGGGAGCAGTACTTC. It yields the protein CASSQDRQGTGEQYF.

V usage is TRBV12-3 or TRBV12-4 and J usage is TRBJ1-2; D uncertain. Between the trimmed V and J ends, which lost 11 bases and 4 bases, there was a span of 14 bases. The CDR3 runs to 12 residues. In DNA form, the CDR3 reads TGTGCCGACAACCCGTTCAGCTATGGCTACACCTTC. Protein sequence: CADNPFSYGYTF.

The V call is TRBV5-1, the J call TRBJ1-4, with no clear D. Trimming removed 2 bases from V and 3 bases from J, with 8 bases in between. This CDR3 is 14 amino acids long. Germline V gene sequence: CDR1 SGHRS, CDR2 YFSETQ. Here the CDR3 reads CASSFVAANEKLFF. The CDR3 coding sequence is TGCGCCAGCAGCTTTGTAGCCGCTAATGAAAAACTGTTTTTT.

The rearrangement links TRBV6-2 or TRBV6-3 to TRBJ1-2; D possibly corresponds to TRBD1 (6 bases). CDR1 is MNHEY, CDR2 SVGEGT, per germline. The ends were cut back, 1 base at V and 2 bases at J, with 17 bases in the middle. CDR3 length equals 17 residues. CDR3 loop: CASSYYMGGRVNYGYTF. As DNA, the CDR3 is TGTGCCAGCAGTTACTATATGGGGGGGCGAGTCAACTATGGCTACACCTTC.

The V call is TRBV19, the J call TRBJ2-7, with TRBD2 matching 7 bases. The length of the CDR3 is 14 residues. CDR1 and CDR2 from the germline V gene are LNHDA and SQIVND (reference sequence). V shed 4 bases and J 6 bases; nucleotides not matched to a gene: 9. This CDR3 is CASSTSYGGSEQYF. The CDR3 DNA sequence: TGTGCCAGTAGTACCTCCTACGGGGGGAGCGAGCAGTACTTC.

CDR3 protein: CATRTGDSPLHF. CDR3 DNA: TGTGCCACGCGAACGGGGGATTCACCCCTCCACTTT. The chain employs TRBV10-3 and TRBJ1-6; possible D gene TRBD1, 5 bases. Deletions cut 10 bases from V and 8 bases from J, with 12 bases between. The germline V gene encodes CDR1 ENHRY and CDR2 SYGVKD. The CDR3 loop spans 12 amino acids.

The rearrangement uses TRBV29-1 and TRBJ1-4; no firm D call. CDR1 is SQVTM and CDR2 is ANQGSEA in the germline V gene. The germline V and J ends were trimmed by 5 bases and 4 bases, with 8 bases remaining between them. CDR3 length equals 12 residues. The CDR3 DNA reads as TGCAGCGTTCTCGAGAATAATGAAAAACTGTTTTTT. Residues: CSVLENNEKLFF.

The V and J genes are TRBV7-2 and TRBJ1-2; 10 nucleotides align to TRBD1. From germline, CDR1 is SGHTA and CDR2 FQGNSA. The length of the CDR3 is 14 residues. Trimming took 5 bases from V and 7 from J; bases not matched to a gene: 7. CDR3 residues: CASSPGQGFVGYTF. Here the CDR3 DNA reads TGTGCCAGCAGCCCGGGACAGGGGTTTGTTGGCTACACCTTC.

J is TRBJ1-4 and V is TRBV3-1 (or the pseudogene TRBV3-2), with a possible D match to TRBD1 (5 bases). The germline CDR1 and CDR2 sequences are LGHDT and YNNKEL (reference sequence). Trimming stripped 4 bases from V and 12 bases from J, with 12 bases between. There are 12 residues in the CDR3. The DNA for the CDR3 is TGTGCCAGCAGCCGAGACGGGGGGGAACTGTTTTTT. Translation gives CASSRDGGELFF.

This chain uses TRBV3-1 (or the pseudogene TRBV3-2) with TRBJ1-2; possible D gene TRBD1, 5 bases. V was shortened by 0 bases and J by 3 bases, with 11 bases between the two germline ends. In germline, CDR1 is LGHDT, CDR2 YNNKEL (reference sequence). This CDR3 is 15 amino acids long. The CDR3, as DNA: TGTGCCAGCAGCCAAGATACAGGAGTATACTATGGCTACACCTTC. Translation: CASSQDTGVYYGYTF.

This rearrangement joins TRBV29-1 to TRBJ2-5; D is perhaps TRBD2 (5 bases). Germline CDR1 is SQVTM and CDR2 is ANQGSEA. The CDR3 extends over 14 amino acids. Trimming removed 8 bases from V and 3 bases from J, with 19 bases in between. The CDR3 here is CSRPRDQLKETQYF. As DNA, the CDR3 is TGCAGCCGCCCTCGGGATCAACTTAAAGAGACCCAGTACTTC. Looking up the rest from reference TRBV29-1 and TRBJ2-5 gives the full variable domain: SAVISQKPSRDICQRGTSLTIQCQVDSQVTMMFWYRQQPGQSLTLIATANQGSEATYESGFVIDKFPISRPNLTFSTLTVSNMSPEDSSIYLCSRPRDQLKETQYFGPGTRLLVL.

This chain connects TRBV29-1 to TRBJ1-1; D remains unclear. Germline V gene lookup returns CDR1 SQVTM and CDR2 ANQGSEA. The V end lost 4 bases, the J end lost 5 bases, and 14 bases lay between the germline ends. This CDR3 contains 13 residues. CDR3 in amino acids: CSVVEARRTEAFF. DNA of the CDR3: TGCAGCGTTGTGGAGGCCCGCAGGACTGAAGCTTTCTTT.

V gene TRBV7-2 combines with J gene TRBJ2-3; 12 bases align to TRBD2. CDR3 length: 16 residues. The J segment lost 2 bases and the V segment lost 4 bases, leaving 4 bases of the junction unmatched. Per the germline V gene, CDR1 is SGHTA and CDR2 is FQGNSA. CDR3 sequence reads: CASSWTSGVLTDTQYF. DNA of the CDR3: TGTGCCAGCAGCTGGACTAGCGGGGTTCTCACAGATACGCAGTATTTT. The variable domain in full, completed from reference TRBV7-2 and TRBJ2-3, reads GAGVSQSPSNKVTEKGKDVELRCDPISGHTALYWYRQSLGQGLEFLIYFQGNSAPDKSGLPSDRFSAERTGGSVSTLTIQRTQQEDSAVYLCASSWTSGVLTDTQYFGPGTRLTVL.

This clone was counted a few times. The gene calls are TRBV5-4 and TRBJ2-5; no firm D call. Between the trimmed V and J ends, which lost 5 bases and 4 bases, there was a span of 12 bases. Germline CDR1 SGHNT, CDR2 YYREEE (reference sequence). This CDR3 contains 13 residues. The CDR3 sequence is CASRTQVGETQYF. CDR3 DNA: TGTGCCAGCAGGACCCAGGTAGGAGAGACCCAGTACTTC.

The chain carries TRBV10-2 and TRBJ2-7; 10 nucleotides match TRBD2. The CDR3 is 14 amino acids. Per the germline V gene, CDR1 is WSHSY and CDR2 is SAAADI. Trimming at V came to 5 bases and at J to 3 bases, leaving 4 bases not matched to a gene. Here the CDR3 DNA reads TGCGCCAGCAGTAAGACTAGCGGGTACTACGAGCAGTACTTC. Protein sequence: CASSKTSGYYEQYF.

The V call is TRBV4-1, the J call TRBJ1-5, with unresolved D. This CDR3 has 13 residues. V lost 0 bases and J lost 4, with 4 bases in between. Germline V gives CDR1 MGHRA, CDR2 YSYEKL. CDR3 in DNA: TGCGCCAGCAGCCAAGACCCTAATCAGCCCCAGCATTTT. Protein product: CASSQDPNQPQHF.

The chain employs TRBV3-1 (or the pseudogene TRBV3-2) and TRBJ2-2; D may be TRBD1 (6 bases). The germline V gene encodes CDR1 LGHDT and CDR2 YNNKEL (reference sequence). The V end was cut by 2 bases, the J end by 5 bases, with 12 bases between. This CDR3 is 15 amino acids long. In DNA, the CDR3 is TGTGCCAGCAGCCAATACAGGGTGGGGACCGGGGAGCTGTTTTTT. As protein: CASSQYRVGTGELFF.

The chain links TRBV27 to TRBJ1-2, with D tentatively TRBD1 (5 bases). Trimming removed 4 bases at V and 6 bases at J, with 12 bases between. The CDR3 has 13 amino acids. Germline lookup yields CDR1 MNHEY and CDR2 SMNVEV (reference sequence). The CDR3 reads CASSSKGINGYTF. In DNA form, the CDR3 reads TGTGCCAGCAGTTCTAAGGGGATTAATGGCTACACCTTC.